This TCR beta chain was profiled in a study of T cells in Graves' hyperthyroidism and ophthalmopathy. The TCR beta CDR3 regions underwent amplification using RNA transcripts as the source. TCR CDR3 underwent first-round RT-PCR with the HTBI primer set. TCRdb fed the multiplex PCR reads into MiXCR, producing one record per CDR3 protein. Of approximately 600,000 distinct CDR3 sequences in the sample, about 15% were seen once. Turning to this clonotype: With a much larger clone just one base away, this may be a read error.

The germline V and J ends were trimmed by 4 bases and 8 bases, with 18 bases remaining between them. The CDR3 contains 15 residues. Germline V CDR1 and CDR2: LGHDT, YNNKEL (reference sequence). The sequence was obtained from a woman under 40 with Graves' hyperthyroidism that later progressed to Graves' ophthalmopathy. The gene calls are TRBV3-1 and TRBJ2-1; D might be TRBD2 (6 bases). Specimen: blood. The CDR3 reads CASSPDLGGYDEQFF. The CDR3 bases are TGTGCCAGCAGCCCAGATCTTGGGGGGTACGATGAGCAGTTCTTC.